One sample yielded the 18 T cell receptor beta chains listed below, sequenced in a study of PD-1 blockade in mismatch repair-deficient tumors. The repertoire was sequenced with immunoSEQ multiplex PCR; TCRdb's copy has only in-frame clones and lacks some. The table shows about 100,000 clones, with over 75% occurring only once. Sample: peripheral blood, taken roughly 36 weeks after starting pembrolizumab. These TCRs come from an adult with mismatch repair-deficient cancer.

V is TRBV28 and J is TRBJ1-1, with 7 nucleotides matching TRBD1. V was pared by 5 bases and J by 4 bases, with 7 bases of the junction left unmatched. This CDR3 contains 14 residues. The V gene's germline CDR1 is MDHEN and CDR2 SYDVKM. CDR3 bases: TGTGCCAGCAGTCAGACAGGGTGGGGCACTGAAGCTTTCTTT. Its protein product is CASSQTGWGTEAFF.

The CDR3 is CASSVNPTSGGDYGYTF. The CDR3 coding sequence is TGTGCCAGCAGCGTAAACCCCACCTCAGGTGGGGACTATGGCTACACCTTC. The genes are TRBV9 and TRBJ1-2; D uncertain. Germline V gives CDR1 SGDLS, CDR2 YYNGEE. The CDR3 length is 17 residues. Trimming took 1 base from V and 3 from J, leaving 19 bases between them.

J is TRBJ1-5 and V is TRBV4-1; the match to TRBD1 covers 8 bases. J was trimmed by 10 bases and V by 4 bases; bases with no gene match: 6. Looked up from germline, CDR1 is MGHRA and CDR2 is YSYEKL. CDR3 length: 13 amino acids. CDR3 sequence: CASSRGQVDPQHF. Here the CDR3 DNA reads TGCGCCAGCAGCCGGGGACAGGTAGATCCCCAGCATTTT.

The V gene is TRBV5-4, the J gene TRBJ2-2; possibly TRBD1 or TRBD2 for D (5 bases each). The CDR3 sequence is 16 residues long. V lost 3 bases to trimming and J lost 4 bases, with 16 bases between them. The germline CDR1 and CDR2 sequences are SGHNT and YYREEE (reference sequence). This chain's CDR3 is CASSWGTQGSTGELFF. The DNA for the CDR3 is TGTGCCAGCAGCTGGGGGACCCAGGGTTCCACCGGGGAGCTGTTTTTT.

DNA of the CDR3: TGTGCTAGTGGTTTCGAAGCTGAGACAGGGTCGTACAATGAGCAGTTCTTC. This sequence encodes CASGFEAETGSYNEQFF. The V and J genes are TRBV12-5 and TRBJ2-1; 7 nucleotides match TRBD1. Germline CDR1 LGHNT, CDR2 FRNRAP. J gave up 4 bases and V 3 bases, and 12 bases lay outside the gene matches. The CDR3 spans 17 residues.

The chain is built from TRBV7-8 and TRBJ2-4; TRBD1 agrees at 7 bases. Germline CDR1 is SGHVS and CDR2 is FQNEAQ. Losses at the gene ends were 4 bases for V and 6 bases for J; bases not matched to a gene: 6. The CDR3 totals 14 residues. Written as DNA, the CDR3 is TGTGCCAGCAGCTACCGGGACAGCAGAAACATTCAGTACTTC. This translates into CASSYRDSRNIQYF.

This chain connects TRBV9 to TRBJ2-5; 14 nucleotides align to TRBD2. In germline, CDR1 is SGDLS, CDR2 YYNGEE. The J segment lost 1 base and the V segment lost 4 bases, leaving 3 bases of the junction unmatched. The CDR3 is 16 amino acids. The CDR3, as DNA: TGTGCCAGCAGCACGGGGACTAGCGGGAGCCAAGAGACCCAGTACTTC. Its translation: CASSTGTSGSQETQYF.

The genes are TRBV10-3 and TRBJ2-3; 7 nucleotides agree with TRBD2. The CDR3 runs 13 residues. Germline V gives CDR1 ENHRY, CDR2 SYGVKD. V was pared by 4 bases and J by 3 bases, with 1 base of the junction left unmatched. CDR3 protein: CAISGGSTDTQYF. The CDR3 DNA reads as TGTGCCATCAGTGGCGGGAGTACAGATACGCAGTATTTT.

This chain links TRBV18 with TRBJ1-1, with 7 bases fitting TRBD1. V shed 5 bases and J 10 bases; nucleotides not matched to a gene: 13. The CDR3 is made up of 14 amino acids. Germline CDR1 KGHSH, CDR2 LQKENI. The CDR3, as DNA: TGTGCCAGCTCATCGACAGGGAAGGAAGGAAGAGCTTTCTTT. It specifies CASSSTGKEGRAFF.

The J gene is TRBJ1-2, the V gene TRBV6-5, with D uncertain. The CDR3 has 11 amino acids. The V gene lost 7 bases and the J gene lost 2 bases, with 5 bases spanning the gap. Germline V CDR1 and CDR2: MNHEY, SVGAGI. CDR3 nucleotide sequence: TGTGCCAGCACTCGGAACTATGGCTACACCTTC. It codes for CASTRNYGYTF.

This clone was counted a single time. The chain recombines TRBV6-1 with TRBJ2-1; no firm D call. Trimming took off 1 base at V and 4 bases at J, with 8 bases between the two ends. This CDR3 region has 14 residues. Germline CDR1 and CDR2: MNHNS and SASEGT. The CDR3 region has the DNA TGTGCCAGCAGTGAAGGCGGAGTATACAATGAGCAGTTCTTC. Its protein product is CASSEGGVYNEQFF.

The chain joins TRBV11-1 to TRBJ1-1, with TRBD1 identical over 8 bases. CDR1 is SGHAT and CDR2 is FQDESV in the germline V gene (reference sequence). V lost 5 bases, J lost 5 bases, and 13 bases stayed unmatched. The CDR3 is 16 amino acids. CDR3 sequence reads: CASSLPRPTGATEAFF. DNA for the CDR3: TGTGCCAGCAGCCTCCCGCGCCCGACAGGGGCGACTGAAGCTTTCTTT.

This rearrangement joins TRBV19 to TRBJ1-1; D unresolved. Germline assignment: CDR1 LNHDA and CDR2 SQIVND (reference sequence). V lost 2 bases, J lost 5 bases, and 9 bases lay in between. The CDR3 is 13 amino acids. CDR3 in amino acids: CASSITGLTEAFF. In DNA, the CDR3 is TGTGCCAGTAGTATAACTGGACTTACTGAAGCTTTCTTT.

DNA for the CDR3: TGTGCCAGCAGTTTAGCGGGAGGGCCCTACGAGCAGTACTTC. It specifies CASSLAGGPYEQYF. The V call is TRBV27, the J call TRBJ2-7; 9 bases are shared with TRBD2. The CDR3 contains 14 residues. V was pared by 2 bases and J by 2 bases, with 1 base of the junction left unmatched. Germline V CDR1 and CDR2: MNHEY, SMNVEV (reference sequence).

This rearrangement joins TRBV7-9 to TRBJ2-1; either TRBD1 or TRBD2 may fit D (5 bases each). This CDR3 comprises 15 residues. Trimming removed 4 bases at V and 5 bases at J, with 15 bases between. From germline, CDR1 is SEHNR and CDR2 FQNEAQ (reference sequence). CDR3 sequence reads: CASSSSGRSNNEQFF. The CDR3 bases are TGTGCCAGCAGCTCTTCGGGGCGGAGTAACAATGAGCAGTTCTTC.

The V gene is TRBV9, the J gene TRBJ2-4; either TRBD1 or TRBD2 may fit D (6 bases each). Germline V gene lookup returns CDR1 SGDLS and CDR2 YYNGEE. Trimming stripped 3 bases from V and 2 bases from J, with 15 bases between. The CDR3 spans 16 residues. CDR3 in DNA: TGTGCCAGCAGCGCAACTAGCCAGGGGACCAAAAACATTCAGTACTTC. Translation gives CASSATSQGTKNIQYF.

This clone has a handful of counts. This chain uses TRBV27 with TRBJ1-2; the D gene is possibly TRBD1 (6 bases). Per the germline V gene, CDR1 is MNHEY and CDR2 is SMNVEV (reference sequence). The CDR3 contains 14 residues. The V end was cut by 2 bases, the J end by 6 bases, with 13 bases between. The CDR3 sequence is CASSLGTGLDGYTF. The CDR3 nucleotides are TGTGCCAGCAGTTTAGGAACAGGGTTGGATGGCTACACCTTC.

V gene TRBV6-5 combines with J gene TRBJ1-2; weak D call: TRBD1 (6 bases). The germline CDR1 and CDR2 sequences are MNHEY and SVGAGI. The CDR3 is 13 amino acids. V gave up 5 bases and J gave up 8 bases, with 15 bases separating them. The CDR3 region is CASSDARGGGYTF. CDR3 nucleotide sequence: TGTGCCAGCAGTGACGCCAGGGGAGGAGGCTACACCTTC.